Described below is a single T cell receptor (beta chain) sequence and its context. Negative isolation was applied to CD8+ and CD4+ T cells, and FACS enrichment was applied to TEMRA cells. This sample was taken from a study of CD8 T cells in Susac syndrome. Germline CDR1 is SGHAT and CDR2 is FQNNGV. The ends were cut back, 1 base at V and 3 bases at J, with 12 bases in the middle. The length of the CDR3 is 15 residues. RNA totalling roughly 0.45 to 1 ug underwent reverse transcription with random hexamers. Multiplex PCR with immunoSEQ amplified the TCR beta CDR3 across 54 Vbeta and 13 Jbeta. TCRdb re-analysed the immunoSEQ multiplex PCR reads in MiXCR, keeping a single row per CDR3 protein. The repertoire consists of approximately 190,000 distinct CDR3 sequences, with 90% to 95% occurring once and the leading ten covering 0.1%.

Specimen: CD4+ T cells from PBMCs. This TCR came from a human donor in good health. The chain joins TRBV11-2 to TRBJ2-5; no definite D call. As DNA, the CDR3 is TGTGCCAGCAGCTTAGGGCTCACCATAAAAGAGACCCAGTACTTC. Protein product: CASSLGLTIKETQYF.